Each of the 21 T cell receptor beta chains below was sequenced from the same sample in a study of T-cell reconstitution after alpha-beta-depleted transplantation in children. Unique molecular identifiers featured in how the TCRbeta library was prepared. TCRdb processed the PCR reads anew with MiXCR; each CDR3 protein has one entry. The sample lists a few hundred thousand distinct CDR3 sequences; about 9.4% were seen once. Material: PBMCs from the stem cell graft donor, obtained from the stem cell graft. The receptors shown here come from a human donor who donated a stem cell graft to a child with acute lymphoblastic leukemia.

This clonotype appeared a few times. J is TRBJ2-7 and V is TRBV28; 7 bases map to TRBD1. CDR3 length equals 15 residues. The germline CDR1 and CDR2 sequences are MDHEN and SYDVKM. J was trimmed by 7 bases and V by 5 bases; bases with no gene match: 14. The CDR3 sequence: CASSQHVTGIREQYF. DNA of the CDR3: TGTGCCAGCAGTCAGCACGTGACAGGGATCAGGGAGCAGTACTTC.

The chain carries TRBV15 and TRBJ1-5, with D possibly matching TRBD1 (5 bases). The CDR3 consists of 15 residues. With 0 bases removed from V and 5 bases from J, the gap between germline ends came to 11 bases. Germline V gene data show CDR1 as LNHNV and CDR2 as YYDKDF (reference sequence). DNA for the CDR3: TGTGCCACCAGCAGAGATGGGGGGGACTATCAGCCCCAGCATTTT. Translating it yields CATSRDGGDYQPQHF.

In its sample, this clonotype was seen many times. The chain carries TRBV20-1 and TRBJ1-1, with D possibly TRBD1 on 5 matching bases. This CDR3 has 14 amino acids. The V gene lost 1 base and the J gene lost 0 bases, with 9 bases spanning the gap. CDR1 DFQATT and CDR2 SNEGSKA come from the germline V gene (reference sequence). The DNA of the CDR3 is TGCAGTGCTAGAGTTGGACACTTGAACACTGAAGCTTTCTTT. Translation gives CSARVGHLNTEAFF.

This clonotype was recorded at least ten times. V and J are TRBV7-2 and TRBJ1-1; D uncertain. This CDR3 region has 13 residues. Per germline, CDR1 SGHTA and CDR2 FQGNSA. Trimming took off 1 base at V and 3 bases at J, with 6 bases between the two ends. The CDR3 region is CASSLVEDTEAFF. The CDR3 DNA sequence: TGTGCCAGCAGCTTAGTCGAGGACACTGAAGCTTTCTTT.

This clonotype has just a few counts. The chain uses TRBV6-5 and TRBJ2-4; maybe TRBD1 (6 bases). Germline values: CDR1 MNHEY, CDR2 SVGAGI. Trimming removed 4 bases from V and 7 bases from J, with 14 bases in between. The length of the CDR3 is 14 residues. Written as DNA, the CDR3 is TGTGCCAGCAGTTTTACAGGGCAGGGGAACATTCAGTACTTC. Translated, it gives CASSFTGQGNIQYF.

CDR3 protein: CSARGGRVVSYEQYF. The CDR3 DNA follows: TGCAGTGCTAGAGGGGGGAGGGTTGTTTCCTACGAGCAGTACTTC. The chain couples TRBV20-1 to TRBJ2-7, with 7 bases that match TRBD2. Germline V gene lookup returns CDR1 DFQATT and CDR2 SNEGSKA (reference sequence). Trimming cost V 1 base and J 1 base; bases outside gene matches: 7. The CDR3 runs to 15 residues.

Only a few counts were recorded for this clonotype. This rearrangement joins TRBV9 to TRBJ1-4; TRBD1 is a possible D gene (5 bases). CDR1 is SGDLS, CDR2 YYNGEE, per germline. The CDR3 extends over 14 amino acids. Trimming stripped 0 bases from V and 7 bases from J, with 10 bases between. Written as DNA, the CDR3 is TGTGCCAGCAGCGTAGGAGGGGTGGGTGAAAAACTGTTTTTT. This sequence encodes CASSVGGVGEKLFF.

This clonotype was found a few times. This rearrangement joins TRBV10-3 to TRBJ2-7, with D unclear. CDR3 length equals 15 residues. The V end lost 3 bases, the J end lost 3 bases, and 15 bases lay between the germline ends. Germline loops: CDR1 ENHRY, CDR2 SYGVKD. The CDR3 spells CAISDSHDTRYEQYF. The CDR3 DNA reads as TGTGCCATCAGTGACTCACACGACACACGCTACGAGCAGTACTTC.

The chain joins TRBV9 to TRBJ2-7; the match to TRBD2 covers 10 bases. CDR1 and CDR2 from the germline V gene are SGDLS and YYNGEE. The CDR3 contains 15 residues. V gave up 3 bases and J gave up 4 bases; unmatched junction bases: 7. The CDR3 region is CASSALAGERYEQYF. The CDR3 bases are TGTGCCAGCAGCGCTCTAGCGGGAGAGCGGTACGAGCAGTACTTC. Complete variable domain (other parts from reference TRBV9 and TRBJ2-7): DSGVTQTPKHLITATGQRVTLRCSPRSGDLSVYWYQQSLDQGLQFLIQYYNGEERAKGNILERFSAQQFPDLHSELNLSSLELGDSALYFCASSALAGERYEQYFGPGTRLTVT.

This clonotype has ten or more counts. The V gene is TRBV28, the J gene TRBJ1-1; D unresolved. The V end was cut by 6 bases, the J end by 5 bases, with 13 bases between. CDR3 size: 13 residues. Germline values: CDR1 MDHEN, CDR2 SYDVKM. The DNA for the CDR3 is TGTGCCAGCAGCGAGCGGGCCAGAACTGAAGCTTTCTTT. It is translated as CASSERARTEAFF.

This clonotype has a handful of counts. The chain links TRBV4-1 to TRBJ1-3; D uncertain. Germline V gives CDR1 MGHRA, CDR2 YSYEKL. The CDR3 consists of 18 residues. V was pared by 0 bases and J by 3 bases, with 18 bases between. As DNA, the CDR3 is TGCGCCAGCAGCCAAGATGTTCGCTATATAATTTATGGAAACACCATATATTTT. Translating it yields CASSQDVRYIIYGNTIYF.

This chain uses TRBV20-1 with TRBJ2-2, with D perhaps matching TRBD2 (7 bases). The V gene lost 3 bases and the J gene lost 5 bases, with 13 bases spanning the gap. This CDR3 has 14 amino acids. CDR1 DFQATT and CDR2 SNEGSKA come from the germline V gene (reference sequence). Here the CDR3 reads CSARGRGGTGELFF. The CDR3 bases are TGCAGTGCTAGGGGCAGGGGAGGGACCGGGGAGCTGTTTTTT.

At least ten counts were recorded for this clonotype. The chain carries TRBV28 and TRBJ2-3; weak D call: TRBD2 (5 bases). The CDR3 covers 15 residues. Per the germline V gene, CDR1 is MDHEN and CDR2 is SYDVKM. Trimming removed 4 bases at V and 3 bases at J, with 14 bases between. CDR3 loop: CASSSPHAGTDTQYF. CDR3 nucleotide sequence: TGTGCCAGCAGTTCCCCTCATGCGGGTACAGATACGCAGTATTTT.

The V call is TRBV4-2, the J call TRBJ2-7; a possible D gene is TRBD2 (5 bases). The CDR3 has 14 residues. From germline, CDR1 is LGHNA and CDR2 YNFKEQ. The V end was cut by 3 bases, the J end by 4 bases, with 13 bases between. The CDR3 reads CASSQATILYEQYF. CDR3 bases: TGTGCCAGCAGCCAGGCGACTATACTATACGAGCAGTACTTC.

The chain has TRBV12-3 or TRBV12-4 and TRBJ1-1; 7 bases match TRBD1. V lost 6 bases, J lost 5 bases, and 9 bases stayed unmatched. CDR3 length: 14 amino acids. The CDR3, as DNA: TGTGCCAGCAGGTCCAGGGGGTGGAGTACTGAAGCTTTCTTT. The encoded protein is CASRSRGWSTEAFF.

In this sample, this clonotype turned up a few times. This chain connects TRBV7-8 to TRBJ2-3; D might be TRBD2 (6 bases). The germline CDR1 and CDR2 sequences are SGHVS and FQNEAQ. V gave up 3 bases and J gave up 6 bases, with 19 bases separating them. CDR3 size: 16 residues. The CDR3 coding sequence is TGTGCCAGCAGCTTGCTCAGGGACTGGCCCAGGGATACGCAGTATTTT. It encodes CASSLLRDWPRDTQYF.

This clonotype turned up a few times. CDR3 loop: CASSPDRTNEKLFF. Written as DNA, the CDR3 is TGTGCCAGCAGCCCTGACAGGACTAATGAAAAACTGTTTTTT. The rearrangement links TRBV5-6 to TRBJ1-4; tentative D call: TRBD1 (6 bases). The CDR3 totals 14 residues. Germline lookup yields CDR1 SGHDT and CDR2 YYEEEE. Trimming took off 4 bases at V and 2 bases at J, with 9 bases between the two ends.

This clonotype was counted between two and nine times. The J gene is TRBJ1-1, the V gene TRBV5-1; possibly TRBD1 for D (6 bases). The V end lost 5 bases, the J end lost 1 base, and 6 bases lay between the germline ends. CDR1 SGHRS and CDR2 YFSETQ come from the germline V gene. This CDR3 is 12 amino acids long. As DNA, the CDR3 is TGCGCCAGCAGAGGGGGGAACACTGAAGCTTTCTTT. Its protein is CASRGGNTEAFF.

In its sample, this clonotype was seen many times. The chain carries TRBV7-9 and TRBJ1-1; D is undetermined. Germline V gene data show CDR1 as SEHNR and CDR2 as FQNEAQ (reference sequence). Trimming left V 3 bases short and J 5 bases short, with 10 bases between. The CDR3 contains 13 residues. The CDR3 here is CASSLRSATEAFF. The CDR3 region has the DNA TGTGCCAGCAGCTTGCGGAGTGCGACTGAAGCTTTCTTT.

This clonotype was seen repeatedly, ten times or more. The chain carries TRBV28 and TRBJ2-7, with 14 bases fitting TRBD2. This CDR3 is built from 14 residues. The germline gives CDR1 MDHEN, CDR2 SYDVKM. Germline trimming cut 4 bases from V and 6 bases from J; bases unmatched to any gene: 2. The CDR3 loop is CASSSGLAGGEQYF. In DNA, the CDR3 is TGTGCCAGCAGTTCCGGACTAGCGGGAGGCGAGCAGTACTTC.

The rearrangement joins TRBV9 to TRBJ2-1; D unclear. CDR1 is SGDLS and CDR2 is YYNGEE in the germline V gene. V gave up 4 bases and J gave up 2 bases, with 13 bases separating them. The CDR3 is 15 amino acids. CDR3 region: CASSPDSATYNEQFF. The CDR3 region has the DNA TGTGCCAGCAGCCCCGACTCTGCTACCTACAATGAGCAGTTCTTC.